The entry below describes one T cell receptor beta chain. What it binds is unknown. This specimen belongs to a study of post-analysis software for immune sequencing data. Findings and caveats of the study: Comparison of patients with controls showed about 5 TRBV segments more frequent in patients, TRBV5-6, TRBV5-1 and TRBV20-1 among them.

CDR1 DFQATT and CDR2 SNEGSKA come from the germline V gene (reference sequence). The trim removed 3 bases at V and 3 bases at J, leaving 2 bases unmatched. The CDR3 is 13 amino acids. Tagging with unique molecular identifiers was a feature of the TCR beta cDNA libraries. Once roughly 0.85 to 11 million T cells were used, roughly 0.5 million cDNA molecules resulted. TCRdb reprocessed the PCR reads via MiXCR and lists one record per CDR3 protein. The profile shows about 500,000 distinct CDR3 sequences, over 35% of them singletons. The chain recombines TRBV20-1 with TRBJ2-5; 9 nucleotides agree with TRBD1. The receptor comes from a girl aged 10 to 17 with multiple sclerosis. The sequenced material came from blood. The DNA for the CDR3 is TGCAGTGCTAGCGGGACAGGGAAAGAGACCCAGTACTTC. This translates into CSASGTGKETQYF.